The present T cell receptor (beta chain) was sequenced within a study of blood T cell repertoires in COVID-19. For the study at large: The United States, Italy and Spain were the sources of the acute and convalescent COVID-19 samples.

Per the authors' pipeline: Amplification from reference gene primers served as the basis for estimated nucleated cell counts. Using immunoSEQ multiplex PCR, the repertoire was profiled, and TCRdb retains in-frame clones only, with some absent. D and trimming come from the DNA, and the V and J calls and clone size come from that table. The profile shows some 220,000 clones, less than 85% of them singletons. The V gene lost 2 bases and the J gene lost 11 bases, with 11 bases spanning the gap. The CDR3 runs to 12 residues. Germline V gene lookup returns CDR1 SGHTS and CDR2 YDEGEE. The receptor was isolated from a woman in her seventies with acute or convalescent COVID-19. Sequencing was carried out using peripheral blood. V gene TRBV5-8 combines with J gene TRBJ1-3; D might be TRBD1 (6 bases). The CDR3 loop is CASSFRGKAIYF. The CDR3 DNA follows: TGTGCCAGCAGCTTTAGGGGGAAAGCCATATATTTT.